These 30 T cell receptor beta chains were sequenced from one sample in a study of T cells in Graves' hyperthyroidism and ophthalmopathy. Amplified TCR beta CDR3 regions derived from RNA transcripts. The TCR CDR3 was amplified in a first-round RT-PCR using the HTBI primer set. Each CDR3 protein is one row after TCRdb ran MiXCR on the multiplex PCR reads. Among some 600,000 distinct CDR3 sequences listed, more than 11% were seen once. Input material: blood. These receptors originate from a woman aged 25 to 45 with Graves' hyperthyroidism that later progressed to Graves' ophthalmopathy.

At least ten counts were recorded for this clonotype. The CDR3 is CASRGGLAGGYEQYF. The CDR3 bases are TGTGCCAGCAGAGGGGGGCTAGCGGGAGGATACGAGCAGTACTTC. V is TRBV7-2 and J is TRBJ2-7, with 11 nucleotides matching TRBD2. Germline-derived CDR1 and CDR2 are SGHTA and FQGNSA. Unmatched junction bases numbered 8, after V lost 6 bases and J lost 4 bases. The CDR3 has 15 residues.

This clonotype has a count of ten or more. The rearrangement links TRBV2 to TRBJ2-2; D unclear. CDR1 and CDR2 (germline): SNHLY, FYNNEI. The CDR3 length is 13 residues. The V end lost 2 bases, the J end lost 2 bases, and 3 bases lay between the germline ends. Written as DNA, the CDR3 is TGTGCCAGCAGTGAAAGTAACACCGGGGAGCTGTTTTTT. It is translated as CASSESNTGELFF. The full variable domain, in which reference TRBV2 and TRBJ2-2 provide the parts outside the CDR3, is EPEVTQTPSHQVTQMGQEVILRCVPISNHLYFYWYRQILGQKVEFLVSFYNNEISEKSEIFDDQFSVERPDGSNFTLKIRSTKLEDSAMYFCASSESNTGELFFGEGSRLTVL.

This chain joins TRBV4-3 and TRBJ2-5, with TRBD1 identical over 7 bases. Germline lookup yields CDR1 LGHNA and CDR2 YSLEER. The CDR3 loop spans 13 amino acids. The J segment lost 4 bases and the V segment lost 4 bases, leaving 3 bases of the junction unmatched. CDR3 protein: CASSRQGSETQYF. The CDR3 nucleotides are TGCGCCAGCAGCCGACAGGGTTCAGAGACCCAGTACTTC.

This clonotype has ten or more counts. The chain recombines TRBV14 with TRBJ1-3; weak D call: TRBD1 (6 bases). This CDR3 is 16 amino acids long. From germline, CDR1 is SGHDN and CDR2 FVKESK. The V and J ends lost 1 base and 0 bases respectively, with 10 bases between them. The CDR3 DNA sequence: TGTGCCAGCAGCCAAGTACCGACAGGCTCTGGAAACACCATATATTTT. It yields the protein CASSQVPTGSGNTIYF.

This clonotype was recorded many times. This chain joins TRBV11-3 and TRBJ1-1; D uncertain. Germline values: CDR1 SGHNT, CDR2 YENEEA. CDR3 size: 14 residues. V gave up 3 bases and J gave up 0 bases, with 8 bases separating them. The CDR3 is CASSFDKLNTEAFF. CDR3 nucleotide sequence: TGTGCCAGCAGCTTCGACAAGCTGAACACTGAAGCTTTCTTT.

This clonotype was observed at least ten times. This rearrangement joins TRBV30 to TRBJ2-1, with 7 bases identical to TRBD2. CDR1 is GTSNPN and CDR2 is SVGIG in the germline V gene (reference sequence). The trim removed 4 bases at V and 4 bases at J, leaving 7 bases unmatched. The CDR3 loop spans 14 amino acids. Here the CDR3 DNA reads TGTGCCTGGACAGCGTGGGAGGGGTACAATGAGCAGTTCTTC. This sequence encodes CAWTAWEGYNEQFF.

This clonotype was found many times. This chain uses TRBV11-2 with TRBJ2-4, with 7 bases identical to TRBD2. The CDR3 totals 14 residues. The V gene's germline CDR1 is SGHAT and CDR2 FQNNGV. The V segment lost 4 bases and the J segment 5 bases; nucleotides outside the gene matches: 5. The CDR3 spells CASSSASGENIQYF. CDR3 nucleotides: TGTGCCAGCAGCTCGGCTAGCGGAGAAAACATTCAGTACTTC.

The chain uses TRBV19 and TRBJ2-5; the match to TRBD1 covers 8 bases. The CDR3 length is 15 residues. From germline, CDR1 is LNHDA and CDR2 SQIVND (reference sequence). V lost 5 bases to trimming and J lost 5 bases; unmatched junction nucleotides: 10. As DNA, the CDR3 is TGTGCCAGTAGTCTGACAGGGGCCCCGGGGGAGACCCAGTACTTC. Its translation: CASSLTGAPGETQYF.

This clonotype was detected many times. The chain employs TRBV7-3 and TRBJ1-1; D remains ambiguous. Trimming removed 1 base from V and 5 bases from J, with 11 bases in between. The CDR3 has 14 amino acids. Germline CDR1 is SGHTA and CDR2 is FQGTGA. DNA of the CDR3: TGTGCCAGCAGCTTAATTGGGCCCGGGACTGAAGCTTTCTTT. The encoded protein is CASSLIGPGTEAFF. Using reference TRBV7-3 and TRBJ1-1 for the parts outside the CDR3, the full variable domain is GAGVSQTPSNKVTEKGKYVELRCDPISGHTALYWYRQSLGQGPEFLIYFQGTGAADDSGLPNDRFFAVRPEGSVSTLKIQRTERGDSAVYLCASSLIGPGTEAFFGQGTRLTVV.

This clonotype came up many times. The chain couples TRBV3-1 to TRBJ1-4, with 8 bases lining up with TRBD1. Germline CDR1 and CDR2: LGHDT and YNNKEL (reference sequence). V trimming: 0 bases; J trimming: 7 bases; junction bases outside the gene matches: 7. This CDR3 is 16 amino acids long. The CDR3 coding sequence is TGTGCCAGCAGCCAAGATGCAGGGGGCGACGGTGAAAAACTGTTTTTT. It encodes CASSQDAGGDGEKLFF.

This clonotype was counted many times. The chain uses TRBV30 and TRBJ1-6; 7 bases line up with TRBD1. The V gene's germline CDR1 is GTSNPN and CDR2 SVGIG (reference sequence). The CDR3 is 16 residues long. The V segment lost 5 bases and the J segment 10 bases; nucleotides outside the gene matches: 17. The CDR3 coding sequence is TGTGCCTGGTCCTCGGGTCGACAGGGATTAAAATCACCCCTCCACTTT. This gives the protein CAWSSGRQGLKSPLHF.

This clonotype was detected ten times or more. The CDR3 sequence is CASTLTGKRANEKLFF. The CDR3, as DNA: TGTGCCAGCACTTTAACAGGGAAGAGGGCTAATGAAAAACTGTTTTTT. The chain joins TRBV6-1 to TRBJ1-4; weak D call: TRBD1 (6 bases). This CDR3 region has 16 residues. CDR1 is MNHNS and CDR2 is SASEGT in the germline V gene. Trimming pared 7 bases from V and 3 bases from J, leaving 18 bases between.

This clonotype was counted many times. The chain uses TRBV6-1 and TRBJ2-2; D not certain. The V gene's germline CDR1 is MNHNS and CDR2 SASEGT. The V end lost 5 bases, the J end lost 6 bases, and 7 bases lay between the germline ends. The CDR3 consists of 12 residues. The CDR3 nucleotides are TGTGCCAGCAGTTATTTGGCCGGGGAGCTGTTTTTT. This codes for CASSYLAGELFF.

This clonotype was seen repeatedly, ten times or more. The chain employs TRBV10-3 and TRBJ1-5, with D hard to call. Between the trimmed V and J ends, which lost 2 bases and 1 base, there was a span of 6 bases. From germline, CDR1 is ENHRY and CDR2 SYGVKD. The CDR3 consists of 14 residues. The CDR3 bases are TGTGCCATCAGTGAGGTAGTGAGCAATCAGCCCCAGCATTTT. It translates to CAISEVVSNQPQHF.

This clonotype was recorded many times. The chain has TRBV7-9 and TRBJ2-7; 9 nucleotides line up with TRBD1. The CDR3 contains 13 residues. With V trimmed by 5 bases and J by 7 bases, 6 bases remained unmatched. CDR1 SEHNR and CDR2 FQNEAQ come from the germline V gene (reference sequence). This CDR3 is CASSTWDREEQYF. The CDR3 DNA is TGTGCCAGCAGCACCTGGGACAGGGAGGAGCAGTACTTC.

CDR3 nucleotide sequence: TGTGCCAGCAGCCCACGCACCGGGACAGGGACCACCGGGGAGCTGTTTTTT. It is translated as CASSPRTGTGTTGELFF. The V and J genes are TRBV7-6 and TRBJ2-2, with TRBD1 identical over 9 bases. This CDR3 is 17 amino acids long. Unmatched junction bases numbered 11, after V lost 5 bases and J lost 4 bases. Germline V gene lookup returns CDR1 SGHVS and CDR2 FNYEAQ. The full variable domain, rest sourced from reference TRBV7-6 and TRBJ2-2, is GAGVSQSPRYKVTKRGQDVALRCDPISGHVSLYWYRQALGQGPEFLTYFNYEAQQDKSGLPNDRFSAERPEGSISTLTIQRTEQRDSAMYRCASSPRTGTGTTGELFFGEGSRLTVL.

The sample holds many counts of this clonotype. The CDR3 nucleotides read TGCAGCGCAGAGCCAGCAGGAGACTATGGCTACACCTTC. It encodes CSAEPAGDYGYTF. The rearrangement links TRBV29-1 to TRBJ1-2; no clear D gene. The ends were cut back, 7 bases at V and 3 bases at J, with 15 bases in the middle. This CDR3 has 13 amino acids. Germline lookup yields CDR1 SQVTM and CDR2 ANQGSEA. Using reference TRBV29-1 and TRBJ1-2 for the parts outside the CDR3, the full variable domain is SAVISQKPSRDICQRGTSLTIQCQVDSQVTMMFWYRQQPGQSLTLIATANQGSEATYESGFVIDKFPISRPNLTFSTLTVSNMSPEDSSIYLCSAEPAGDYGYTFGSGTRLTVV.

The chain carries TRBV3-1 and TRBJ1-1; 9 bases align to TRBD1. Germline values: CDR1 LGHDT, CDR2 YNNKEL (reference sequence). CDR3 length: 14 residues. The ends lost 3 bases at V and 7 bases at J; junction bases unmatched: 6. DNA for the CDR3: TGTGCCAGCAGCCATACAGGGGGCGCGGGTGAAGCTTTCTTT. This codes for CASSHTGGAGEAFF. Complete variable domain (other parts from reference TRBV3-1 and TRBJ1-1): DTAVSQTPKYLVTQMGNDKSIKCEQNLGHDTMYWYKQDSKKFLKIMFSYNNKELIINETVPNRFSPKSPDKAHLNLHINSLELGDSAVYFCASSHTGGAGEAFFGQGTRLTVV.

This clonotype showed up many times. V gene TRBV30 combines with J gene TRBJ2-7; 8 bases fit TRBD2. Unmatched junction bases numbered 8, after V lost 4 bases and J lost 6 bases. The CDR3 extends over 13 amino acids. Germline V CDR1 and CDR2: GTSNPN, SVGIG (reference sequence). The CDR3 protein is CAWKGAGAGEQYF. The CDR3 coding sequence is TGTGCCTGGAAGGGAGCGGGAGCGGGCGAGCAGTACTTC.

This clonotype was picked up many times. The chain couples TRBV28 to TRBJ1-1; no reliable D call. Between the trimmed V and J ends, which lost 3 bases and 1 base, there was a span of 9 bases. In germline, CDR1 is MDHEN, CDR2 SYDVKM. This CDR3 comprises 14 residues. This CDR3 reads CASSFGLTNTEAFF. DNA of the CDR3: TGTGCCAGCAGTTTTGGATTGACGAACACTGAAGCTTTCTTT.

This clonotype showed up many times. The rearrangement uses TRBV6-1 and TRBJ2-3; TRBD1 might be the D (5 bases). Trimming took 10 bases from V and 0 from J, leaving 14 bases between them. This CDR3 is built from 14 residues. Germline CDR1 and CDR2: MNHNS and SASEGT. This CDR3 reads CATKPQASTDTQYF. The CDR3 region has the DNA TGTGCCACCAAACCACAGGCTAGCACAGATACGCAGTATTTT.

The sample holds many counts of this clonotype. The chain recombines TRBV28 with TRBJ2-4; D is unclear. The CDR3 extends over 15 amino acids. The V gene lost 5 bases and the J gene lost 0 bases, with 11 bases spanning the gap. The germline gives CDR1 MDHEN, CDR2 SYDVKM. The CDR3 nucleotides read TGTGCCAGCAGTGTTCCTCCTATAGCCAAAAACATTCAGTACTTC. Translating gives CASSVPPIAKNIQYF.

CDR3: CASSRGPGGTQYF. The DNA of the CDR3 is TGTGCCAGCAGCCGGGGACCCGGGGGGACCCAGTACTTC. The rearrangement joins TRBV14 to TRBJ2-5; possibly TRBD2 for D (6 bases). The V gene lost 4 bases and the J gene lost 7 bases, with 13 bases spanning the gap. Germline CDR1 reads SGHDN; CDR2 reads FVKESK. The CDR3 covers 13 residues.

The J gene is TRBJ1-2, the V gene TRBV5-1; D call uncertain. CDR3 size: 15 residues. The germline CDR1 and CDR2 sequences are SGHRS and YFSETQ. V was pared by 4 bases and J by 4 bases, with 17 bases between. CDR3 sequence (DNA): TGCGCCAGCAGCCTCGACGGCACAAACCTCTATGGCTACACCTTC. Translation: CASSLDGTNLYGYTF.

This clonotype was seen ten or more times. The rearrangement links TRBV24-1 to TRBJ2-7; D call uncertain. This CDR3 region has 12 residues. Germline-derived CDR1 and CDR2 are KGHDR and SFDVKD. The germline V and J ends were trimmed by 5 bases and 3 bases, with 7 bases remaining between them. CDR3 amino acids: CATSAGSYEQYF. CDR3 DNA sequence: TGTGCCACCAGTGCCGGAAGCTACGAGCAGTACTTC.

This clonotype appeared a few times. The chain joins TRBV7-2 to TRBJ2-6, with unresolved D. The CDR3 covers 14 residues. The germline V gene has CDR1 SGHTA and CDR2 FQGNSA. V lost 5 bases, J lost 1 base, and 6 bases lay in between. The CDR3 nucleotides read TGTGCCAGCAGCGCCTATTCTGGGGCCAACGTCCTGACTTTC. Residues: CASSAYSGANVLTF. The complete variable domain, with remaining parts taken from reference TRBV7-2 and TRBJ2-6, reads GAGVSQSPSNKVTEKGKDVELRCDPISGHTALYWYRQSLGQGLEFLIYFQGNSAPDKSGLPSDRFSAERTGGSVSTLTIQRTQQEDSAVYLCASSAYSGANVLTFGAGSRLTVL.

As concerns this clonotype: A read error may be the cause here, since a much bigger clone is one base away. V is TRBV20-1 and J is TRBJ1-2, with D possibly TRBD1 on 5 matching bases. The CDR3 sequence is 14 residues long. Germline V gene data show CDR1 as DFQATT and CDR2 as SNEGSKA (reference sequence). CDR3 protein: CSARETGGNYGFTF. CDR3 DNA: TGCAGTGCTAGAGAAACGGGGGGAAACTATGGCTTCACCTTC.

The genes are TRBV6-2 or TRBV6-3 and TRBJ2-1; maybe TRBD2 (6 bases). Germline lookup yields CDR1 MNHEY and CDR2 SVGEGT. V was pared by 4 bases and J by 15 bases, with 13 bases between. This CDR3 is 11 amino acids long. The CDR3 region is CASSSTSILFF. Written as DNA, the CDR3 is TGTGCCAGCAGTTCGACTAGTATTTTGTTCTTC.

This clonotype was picked up many times. The rearrangement joins TRBV6-2 or TRBV6-3 to TRBJ1-2; 9 bases are a match to TRBD1. The CDR3 loop spans 13 amino acids. The V gene end was trimmed by 6 bases and the J gene end by 11 bases; junction bases not matched to a gene: 10. CDR1 and CDR2 (germline): MNHEY, SVGEGT. CDR3 in DNA: TGTGCCAGCAGCGGACAGGGGAGGACCCCATACACCTTC. Its protein product is CASSGQGRTPYTF.

The CDR3 nucleotides are TGTGCCAGTGTTTCAGTGACAGGGTACACCTATGGCTACACCTTC. Amino acid sequence: CASVSVTGYTYGYTF. The chain carries TRBV19 and TRBJ1-2; 7 bases are shared with TRBD1. CDR3 length: 15 amino acids. V was pared by 8 bases and J by 4 bases, with 13 bases of the junction left unmatched. Germline CDR1 and CDR2: LNHDA and SQIVND (reference sequence).